Listed below are T cell receptor beta chains from one sample, sequenced in a study of Ad26.COV2.S vaccination and SARS-CoV-2 variants. TCRdb's copy holds only in-frame clones and misses some; the assay was immunoSEQ multiplex PCR. Of around 170,000 clones listed, around nine tenths are singletons. This specimen was peripheral blood, taken after recovery from COVID-19. The receptors here all came from a human donor who had recovered from COVID-19. Both conserved end residues are part of each CDR3.

v_gene: TRBV2; j_gene: TRBJ2-3; CDR3aa: CASRAGTSSTDTQYF
v_gene: TRBV15; j_gene: TRBJ2-7; CDR3aa: CATSRDTRGPYEQYF
v_gene: TRBV9; j_gene: TRBJ2-2; CDR3aa: CASSSRDREGGELFF
v_gene: TRBV15; j_gene: TRBJ1-2; CDR3aa: CATTASNYGYTF
v_gene: TRBV10-2; j_gene: TRBJ2-1; CDR3aa: CASSRATSGNEQFF
v_gene: TRBV9; j_gene: TRBJ2-7; CDR3aa: CASSVAWGLDEQYF
v_gene: TRBV9; j_gene: TRBJ2-1; CDR3aa: CASSVSGIHNEQFF
v_gene: TRBV12-3/TRBV12-4; j_gene: TRBJ1-1; CDR3aa: CASSLRWNTEAFF
v_gene: TRBV6-4; j_gene: TRBJ2-1; CDR3aa: CASSVLAGSFNEQFF
v_gene: TRBV6-5; j_gene: TRBJ2-7; CDR3aa: CASSFSGLRPSYEQYF
v_gene: TRBV19; j_gene: TRBJ2-7; CDR3aa: CASRGEQGPSYEQYF
v_gene: TRBV2; j_gene: TRBJ2-3; CDR3aa: CASAGQNTDTQYF
v_gene: TRBV4-1; j_gene: TRBJ1-6; CDR3aa: CASSQDRGQGGYNSPLHF
v_gene: TRBV6-5; j_gene: TRBJ2-5; CDR3aa: CASSYSTGRETQYF
v_gene: TRBV2; j_gene: TRBJ2-7; CDR3aa: CASRSLIPGPYEQYF
v_gene: TRBV7-9; j_gene: TRBJ2-1; CDR3aa: CASSLGLLSGEHLRDEQFF
v_gene: TRBV5-1; j_gene: TRBJ2-7; CDR3aa: CASYRDRVAEEQYF
v_gene: TRBV15; j_gene: TRBJ1-1; CDR3aa: CATSRDRRGYTEAFF
v_gene: TRBV7-9; j_gene: TRBJ1-1; CDR3aa: CATYRGGTEAFF
v_gene: TRBV5-1; j_gene: TRBJ2-2; CDR3aa: CASSQTSGRTGELFF
v_gene: TRBV27; j_gene: TRBJ2-5; CDR3aa: CASSLLGGEEIGTQYF
v_gene: TRBV19; j_gene: TRBJ2-3; CDR3aa: CAIGTGGSSDTQYF
v_gene: TRBV18; j_gene: TRBJ2-5; CDR3aa: CASSPFLAGGGETQYF
v_gene: TRBV27; j_gene: TRBJ1-6; CDR3aa: CASSLGGPYNSPLHF
v_gene: TRBV5-4; j_gene: TRBJ2-3; CDR3aa: CASSSSGGADSTDTQYF
v_gene: TRBV9; j_gene: TRBJ2-3; CDR3aa: CASSAGLAGLGPTDTQYF
v_gene: TRBV7-9; j_gene: TRBJ1-1; CDR3aa: CASSLGHQNTEAFF
v_gene: TRBV7-9; j_gene: TRBJ2-7; CDR3aa: CASSLGVGPSAPQQYF
v_gene: TRBV18; j_gene: TRBJ2-6; CDR3aa: CASSRGTGSIGANVLTF
v_gene: TRBV6-6; j_gene: TRBJ2-1; CDR3aa: CASSYSQGSLNEQFF
v_gene: TRBV5-6; j_gene: TRBJ1-6; CDR3aa: CASSPGPNSPLHF
v_gene: TRBV6-5; j_gene: TRBJ1-5; CDR3aa: CATHPARGQPQHF
v_gene: TRBV7-2; j_gene: TRBJ2-1; CDR3aa: CASSLTPGLAGYNEQFF
v_gene: TRBV19; j_gene: TRBJ2-4; CDR3aa: CASSFPRTSGISVQYF
v_gene: TRBV11-3; j_gene: TRBJ2-3; CDR3aa: CASSSGTSGSIATDTQYF
v_gene: TRBV7-9; j_gene: TRBJ2-3; CDR3aa: CASHRGADTQYF